Sequencing of this TCR beta chain was carried out in a study of T cell responses to AZD1222 COVID-19 vaccine. The germline V gene encodes CDR1 SGHRS and CDR2 YFSETQ. J lost 2 bases, V lost 4 bases, and 12 bases had no gene match. This CDR3 has 17 amino acids. Measured with immunoSEQ multiplex PCR; TCRdb has only the in-frame clones, and not every one. The table shows about 150,000 clones, with 80% to 90% occurring only once. The sample in question was peripheral blood, obtained on day 0 of MenACWY control vaccination. The chain links TRBV5-1 to TRBJ2-4; 7 bases map to TRBD1. The TCR originated in an adult in good health. The CDR3: CASSLSRAGGTKNIQYF. The CDR3 region has the DNA TGCGCCAGCAGCCTCTCACGAGCAGGGGGTACCAAAAACATTCAGTACTTC.